Below, 21 T cell receptor beta chains from the same sample are listed, as sequenced in a study of blood T cell repertoires in COVID-19. Some clones are missing from TCRdb's copy, which holds only in-frame ones; the method was immunoSEQ multiplex PCR. The repertoire holds some 200,000 clones, with 88% as singletons. Sequencing used peripheral blood. These receptors were obtained from a man aged 70 or older with acute or convalescent COVID-19.

On this clone: Other nucleotide sequences from this sample produce the same CDR3. V usage is TRBV28 and J usage is TRBJ2-7, with TRBD1 matching 7 bases. The germline gives CDR1 MDHEN, CDR2 SYDVKM. The CDR3 runs 13 residues. V lost 6 bases, J lost 1 base, and 3 bases stayed unmatched. The chain's CDR3 is CASRRQGSYEQYF. In DNA, the CDR3 is TGTGCCAGCAGGAGACAGGGTTCCTACGAGCAGTACTTC.

This clone was found once. The chain uses TRBV7-2 and TRBJ2-2; 11 bases agree with TRBD2. The germline gives CDR1 SGHTA, CDR2 FQGNSA. The trim removed 4 bases at V and 8 bases at J, leaving 12 bases unmatched. This CDR3 has 17 amino acids. CDR3 bases: TGTGCCAGCAGCTCCCGATATAGCGGGAGGGCCTTGGGGGAGCTGTTTTTT. This sequence encodes CASSSRYSGRALGELFF.

The rearrangement links TRBV13 to TRBJ1-3; TRBD1 might be the D (5 bases). V was trimmed by 1 base and J by 4 bases, leaving 8 bases between them. There are 14 residues in the CDR3. CDR1 and CDR2 (germline): PRHDT, FYEKMQ (reference sequence). The CDR3 DNA sequence: TGTGCCAGCAGCTTAGAAGGGGTCGGAAACACCATATATTTT. Encoded protein: CASSLEGVGNTIYF. Based on the CDR3 plus reference TRBV13 and TRBJ1-3, the full variable domain is AAGVIQSPRHLIKEKRETATLKCYPIPRHDTVYWYQQGPGQDPQFLISFYEKMQSDKGSIPDRFSAQQFSDYHSELNMSSLELGDSALYFCASSLEGVGNTIYFGEGSWLTVV.

To note about this clone: An end of the junction does not agree with germline; a read error may underlie this. This chain connects TRBV7-9 to TRBJ1-5; no firm D call. CDR3 length equals 12 residues. The V gene's germline CDR1 is SEHNR and CDR2 FQNEAQ (reference sequence). CDR3 in DNA: TGTGTCAGCAGCCTCCCGACGGGGCCCCAGCATTTT. This gives the protein CVSSLPTGPQHF.

CDR3 loop: CASSPFLRQSDFTGELFF. The DNA for the CDR3 is TGTGCCAGTAGCCCTTTTCTACGACAGAGTGACTTCACCGGGGAGCTGTTTTTT. The V call is TRBV19, the J call TRBJ2-2, with TRBD1 as a possible D gene (5 bases). With 6 bases removed from V and 4 bases from J, the gap between germline ends came to 24 bases. Germline assignment: CDR1 LNHDA and CDR2 SQIVND (reference sequence). The length of the CDR3 is 18 residues. The complete variable domain, with remaining parts taken from reference TRBV19 and TRBJ2-2, reads DGGITQSPKYLFRKEGQNVTLSCEQNLNHDAMYWYRQDPGQGLRLIYYSQIVNDFQKGDIAEGYSVSREKKESFPLTVTSAQKNPTAFYLCASSPFLRQSDFTGELFFGEGSRLTVL.

The chain links TRBV5-6 to TRBJ1-2; 11 positions agree with TRBD1. There are 15 residues in the CDR3. Germline V CDR1 and CDR2: SGHDT, YYEEEE. V was pared by 5 bases and J by 7 bases, with 10 bases of the junction left unmatched. The CDR3, as DNA: TGTGCCAGCAGTCCCGGGACAGGGGGTGTACGTGGCTACACCTTC. Encoded protein: CASSPGTGGVRGYTF.

The chain employs TRBV6-1 and TRBJ1-2; a weak D match, TRBD1 (6 bases). V lost 5 bases to trimming and J lost 8 bases, with 15 bases between them. This CDR3 comprises 13 residues. Germline CDR1 reads MNHNS; CDR2 reads SASEGT. CDR3: CASSSTGPGGYTF. In nucleotides, the CDR3 is TGTGCCAGCAGTTCCACAGGGCCTGGGGGCTACACCTTC.

The V gene is TRBV3-1 (or the pseudogene TRBV3-2), the J gene TRBJ2-1; D call uncertain. V was shortened by 0 bases and J by 0 bases, with 6 bases between the two germline ends. The germline gives CDR1 LGHDT, CDR2 YNNKEL (reference sequence). The CDR3 length is 15 residues. The CDR3 reads CASSQDLNSYNEQFF. The CDR3 bases are TGTGCCAGCAGCCAAGATCTTAACTCCTACAATGAGCAGTTCTTC.

This clone was seen a few times. V gene TRBV7-2 combines with J gene TRBJ1-1; TRBD1 might be the D (5 bases). The CDR3 consists of 15 residues. Germline lookup yields CDR1 SGHTA and CDR2 FQGNSA. V shed 5 bases and J shed 5 bases, with 18 bases lying between them. Here the CDR3 DNA reads TGTGCCAGCAGCACAGGAGTCGGTTGGAGAACTGAAGCTTTCTTT. This codes for CASSTGVGWRTEAFF. The full variable domain, with the rest looked up from reference TRBV7-2 and TRBJ1-1, is GAGVSQSPSNKVTEKGKDVELRCDPISGHTALYWYRQSLGQGLEFLIYFQGNSAPDKSGLPSDRFSAERTGGSVSTLTIQRTQQEDSAVYLCASSTGVGWRTEAFFGQGTRLTVV.

V is TRBV3-1 (or the pseudogene TRBV3-2) and J is TRBJ1-6; D is uncertain. Per germline, CDR1 LGHDT and CDR2 YNNKEL (reference sequence). This CDR3 has 15 residues. The V end was cut by 5 bases, the J end by 2 bases, with 10 bases between. The CDR3 loop reads CASSTDGAYNSPLHF. The CDR3 coding sequence is TGTGCCAGCAGCACAGATGGTGCCTATAATTCACCCCTCCACTTT.

DNA for the CDR3: TGCAGCGTTGTCCCTCCAGTAGCGGGAGGCCGGGAGACCCAGTACTTC. This gives the protein CSVVPPVAGGRETQYF. The chain links TRBV29-1 to TRBJ2-5; 10 positions agree with TRBD2. Germline-derived CDR1 and CDR2 are SQVTM and ANQGSEA. The CDR3 is made up of 16 amino acids. Trimming cost V 4 bases and J 5 bases; bases outside gene matches: 13.

This chain uses TRBV21-1 with TRBJ2-4; TRBD2, the table's D call, was not compared with the DNA. TRBV21-1 is a known pseudogene. The CDR3 sequence is 13 residues long. The CDR3 sequence is CASSAEAKNIQYF. CDR3 coding DNA: TGTGCCAGCAGCGCGGAGGCCAAAAACATTCAGTACTTC.

A few counts support this clone. The V and J genes are TRBV19 and TRBJ2-2; maybe TRBD1 (6 bases). The V end was cut by 9 bases, the J end by 0 bases, with 11 bases between. The germline gives CDR1 LNHDA, CDR2 SQIVND (reference sequence). The CDR3 loop spans 14 amino acids. CDR3 region: CASRTATNTGELFF. CDR3 nucleotides: TGTGCCAGCCGGACAGCTACGAACACCGGGGAGCTGTTTTTT. Looking up the rest from reference TRBV19 and TRBJ2-2 gives the full variable domain: DGGITQSPKYLFRKEGQNVTLSCEQNLNHDAMYWYRQDPGQGLRLIYYSQIVNDFQKGDIAEGYSVSREKKESFPLTVTSAQKNPTAFYLCASRTATNTGELFFGEGSRLTVL.

This clone was counted a single time. J is TRBJ2-1 and V is TRBV5-1; D is possibly TRBD1 (5 bases). The germline gives CDR1 SGHRS, CDR2 YFSETQ. The CDR3 runs 16 residues. V lost 0 bases to trimming and J lost 8 bases, with 18 bases between them. CDR3 DNA: TGCGCCAGCAGCTTGGTGTCCCCAGGGCTAAGGGATGAGCAGTTCTTC. Encoded protein: CASSLVSPGLRDEQFF.

V usage is TRBV12-3 or TRBV12-4 and J usage is TRBJ1-6; no firm D call. The length of the CDR3 is 13 residues. Trimming left V 4 bases short and J 10 bases short, with 11 bases between. CDR3 in DNA: TGTGCCAGCAGTTGGGCCCGCCGGTCACCCCTCCACTTT. Residues: CASSWARRSPLHF.

The chain employs TRBV10-2 and TRBJ2-7, with TRBD2 identical over 8 bases. Trimming cost V 6 bases and J 3 bases; bases outside gene matches: 16. The germline gives CDR1 WSHSY, CDR2 SAAADI. The CDR3 extends over 17 amino acids. CDR3 residues: CASSAGPSGGRNYEQYF. Written as DNA, the CDR3 is TGCGCCAGCAGCGCCGGGCCTAGCGGCGGGAGGAACTACGAGCAGTACTTC.

The V gene is TRBV9, the J gene TRBJ2-7, with D tentatively TRBD2 (5 bases). Germline V gene data show CDR1 as SGDLS and CDR2 as YYNGEE. This CDR3 region has 14 residues. The ends were cut back, 4 bases at V and 6 bases at J, with 17 bases in the middle. CDR3 residues: CASSPGLSQGEQYF. CDR3 bases: TGTGCCAGCAGCCCCGGACTCTCCCAAGGCGAGCAGTACTTC. The variable domain in full, completed from reference TRBV9 and TRBJ2-7, reads DSGVTQTPKHLITATGQRVTLRCSPRSGDLSVYWYQQSLDQGLQFLIQYYNGEERAKGNILERFSAQQFPDLHSELNLSSLELGDSALYFCASSPGLSQGEQYFGPGTRLTVT.

This clone showed up just once. This chain uses TRBV19 with TRBJ1-5, with D unclear. The CDR3 has 13 amino acids. Trimming shortened V by 0 bases and J by 10 bases, and 10 bases separated the two germline ends. From germline, CDR1 is LNHDA and CDR2 SQIVND (reference sequence). This CDR3 is CASSIELTEPQHF. CDR3 coding DNA: TGTGCCAGTAGTATAGAACTGACTGAACCCCAGCATTTT.

The chain employs TRBV7-2 and TRBJ2-3, with TRBD2 identical over 8 bases. Germline-derived CDR1 and CDR2 are SGHTA and FQGNSA. Trimming took 2 bases from V and 3 from J; bases not matched to a gene: 7. This CDR3 comprises 16 residues. DNA of the CDR3: TGTGCCAGCAGCTTAATGGGACTAGGGAGTACAGATACGCAGTATTTT. Translated, it gives CASSLMGLGSTDTQYF.

This clone was counted once. The chain combines TRBV6-5 with TRBJ2-2; D may be TRBD2 (5 bases). V dropped 6 bases and J dropped 7 bases, with 12 bases sitting between them. The CDR3 runs to 13 residues. The germline gives CDR1 MNHEY, CDR2 SVGAGI. The CDR3 region has the DNA TGTGCCAGCAGATCGGGGTGGGACGGGGAGCTGTTTTTT. The encoded protein is CASRSGWDGELFF.

The chain is built from TRBV6-2 or TRBV6-3 and TRBJ2-7; D might be TRBD1 (6 bases). V was clipped by 2 bases and J by 1 base, with 12 bases between them. Germline values: CDR1 MNHEY, CDR2 SVGEGT. This CDR3 contains 15 residues. Written as DNA, the CDR3 is TGTGCCAGCAGTTACGATACAGGGTTTTCCTACGAGCAGTACTTC. Its protein is CASSYDTGFSYEQYF.